This TCR beta chain was sequenced for a study of blood T cells in healthy people across ages. A remark on this clonotype: Its matching antigen is unknown.

Study-level points and caveats: PBMCs that were unsorted prevented a conclusive naive versus antigen-experienced comparison. Long-lived donors exceeded aged donors in naive CD4+ cells and diversity.

Primers used in a second PCR of roughly 7 to 12 cycles were a sample-barcoded 5' primer and a J-beta primer mix. MiXCR, applied by TCRdb to the 5' RACE reads, yields one record per CDR3 protein. Of some 750,000 distinct CDR3 sequences in the sample, roughly 20% were seen once. This clonotype originated in a man between 65 and 85 years old in good health. The source material was blood.

The CDR3 coding sequence is TGTGCCAGCAGTGAACTCGGGGCTTCCTATAATTCACCCCTCCACTTT. It translates to CASSELGASYNSPLHF. The genes are TRBV25-1 and TRBJ1-6; the D gene is possibly TRBD1 (5 bases). This CDR3 has 16 amino acids. With 2 bases removed from V and 1 base from J, the gap between germline ends came to 9 bases. Germline CDR1 MGHDK, CDR2 SYGVNS. The variable domain in full, with the rest retrieved from reference TRBV25-1 and TRBJ1-6, is EADIYQTPRYLVIGTGKKITLECSQTMGHDKMYWYQQDPGMELHLIHYSYGVNSTEKGDLSSESTVSRIRTEHFPLTLESARPSHTSQYLCASSELGASYNSPLHFGNGTRLTVT.